The rows below give T cell receptor beta chains drawn from one sample of a study of blood T cell repertoires in COVID-19. Some clones are missing from TCRdb's copy, which holds only in-frame ones; the method was immunoSEQ multiplex PCR. The table includes some 200,000 clones, around 85% detected once. Sample: peripheral blood. These receptors came from an older woman with COVID-19, enrolled during active disease. Both conserved end residues are trimmed from each CDR3. The order of the fields is V gene, J gene, CDR3 protein.

v_gene: TRBV19; j_gene: TRBJ2-1; CDR3aa: ASSIVGTDMWRGTYNEQF
v_gene: TRBV24-1; j_gene: TRBJ1-5; CDR3aa: ATSDPGQGVNQPQH
v_gene: TRBV9; j_gene: TRBJ1-4; CDR3aa: ASSGPGEKGEKLF
v_gene: TRBV7-2; j_gene: TRBJ1-5; CDR3aa: ASSQVDSNQPQH
v_gene: TRBV10-3; j_gene: TRBJ1-1; CDR3aa: AISEWGGNTEAF
v_gene: TRBV9; j_gene: TRBJ2-1; CDR3aa: ASSVRTGTYNEQF
v_gene: TRBV7-6; j_gene: TRBJ1-5; CDR3aa: ASSPSDRGNQPQH
v_gene: TRBV6-2/TRBV6-3; j_gene: TRBJ1-5; CDR3aa: ASSRTGDHRPQH
v_gene: TRBV18; j_gene: TRBJ1-5; CDR3aa: ASSRDRVGNQPQH
v_gene: TRBV11-2; j_gene: TRBJ2-1; CDR3aa: ASSLAAVRDEQF